The 19 T cell receptor beta chains in this list originate from one sample, sequenced in a study of cytomegalovirus exposure and HLA in healthy donors. The data were produced by immunoSEQ multiplex PCR, yet TCRdb's version contains in-frame clones alone and is incomplete. The sample contains over 150,000 clones, about 86% of which appear only once. The specimen was PBMCs. The receptors come from a woman between 18 and 30 years old in good health and CMV-seronegative.

This clone was seen just once. CDR3 DNA: TGTGCCAGCAGTTACCGCGGGACAGGGGGTGGCTACACCTTC. Amino acids: CASSYRGTGGGYTF. The chain recombines TRBV6-5 with TRBJ1-2; the match to TRBD1 covers 11 bases. The CDR3 consists of 14 residues. CDR1 is MNHEY, CDR2 SVGAGI, per germline. Unmatched junction bases numbered 3, after V lost 2 bases and J lost 7 bases.

The chain recombines TRBV10-2 with TRBJ2-1; TRBD2 aligns across 10 bases. The CDR3 is 16 residues long. Germline loops: CDR1 WSHSY, CDR2 SAAADI. V shed 4 bases, J shed 0 bases, and the junction held 3 bases outside the gene matches. This chain's CDR3 is CASSGSSGGSYNEQFF. In DNA, the CDR3 is TGCGCCAGCAGTGGATCTAGCGGGGGCTCCTACAATGAGCAGTTCTTC.

The genes are TRBV6-6 and TRBJ1-1; tentatively, D is TRBD1 (6 bases). Between the trimmed V and J ends, which lost 5 bases and 5 bases, there was a span of 18 bases. CDR1 MNHNY and CDR2 SVGAGI come from the germline V gene (reference sequence). The CDR3 is 15 residues long. The CDR3 nucleotides read TGTGCCAGCAGTCCCCCGGACAGCCCTTTAACTGAAGCTTTCTTT. Translation gives CASSPPDSPLTEAFF.

This sequence joins TRBV7-2 and TRBJ2-5, with D unclear. V lost 4 bases and J 0 bases, leaving 3 bases between the germline ends. CDR3 length: 12 amino acids. Germline V CDR1 and CDR2: SGHTA, FQGNSA. CDR3 residues: CASSSYQETQYF. The CDR3 nucleotides read TGTGCCAGCAGCTCCTACCAAGAGACCCAGTACTTC.

The V call is TRBV7-8, the J call TRBJ1-5; 11 bases match TRBD1. Germline assignment: CDR1 SGHVS and CDR2 FQNEAQ. V shed 1 base and J 5 bases; nucleotides not matched to a gene: 7. The CDR3 has 17 residues. Here the CDR3 reads CASSLGRDRGADQPQHF. The CDR3 region has the DNA TGTGCCAGCAGCTTAGGGCGGGACAGGGGGGCTGATCAGCCCCAGCATTTT. The complete variable domain, with remaining parts taken from reference TRBV7-8 and TRBJ1-5, reads GAGVSQSPRYKVAKRGQDVALRCDPISGHVSLFWYQQALGQGPEFLTYFQNEAQLDKSGLPSDRFFAERPEGSVSTLKIQRTQQEDSAVYLCASSLGRDRGADQPQHFGDGTRLSIL.

This clone occurred once. The V and J genes are TRBV9 and TRBJ1-2; TRBD1 aligns across 8 bases. V lost 3 bases, J lost 7 bases, and 8 bases stayed unmatched. CDR1 is SGDLS and CDR2 is YYNGEE in the germline V gene. This CDR3 region has 14 residues. CDR3 bases: TGTGCCAGCAGCGAGCAGGGACAGGCGGCTGGCTACACCTTC. Residues: CASSEQGQAAGYTF. Full variable domain (remainder filled in from reference TRBV9 and TRBJ1-2): DSGVTQTPKHLITATGQRVTLRCSPRSGDLSVYWYQQSLDQGLQFLIQYYNGEERAKGNILERFSAQQFPDLHSELNLSSLELGDSALYFCASSEQGQAAGYTFGSGTRLTVV.

The V gene is TRBV4-1, the J gene TRBJ2-7; the match to TRBD1 covers 7 bases. Germline CDR1 MGHRA, CDR2 YSYEKL. The V and J ends lost 5 bases and 2 bases, in that order; junction bases with no gene match: 6. The CDR3 is 14 amino acids. CDR3 nucleotides: TGCGCCAGCAGCTTAAACAGGGGACCCTACGAGCAGTACTTC. It codes for CASSLNRGPYEQYF.

The rearrangement uses TRBV7-2 and TRBJ1-2, with D possibly being TRBD1 (5 bases). The V end lost 6 bases, the J end lost 0 bases, and 20 bases lay between the germline ends. This CDR3 region has 17 residues. Germline CDR1 is SGHTA and CDR2 is FQGNSA. The CDR3, as DNA: TGTGCCAGCAGGGCCCCTGTTGGGGCCGCGCCTAACTATGGCTACACCTTC. Its translation is CASRAPVGAAPNYGYTF.

The genes are TRBV6-1 and TRBJ1-2; D not resolved. The germline V gene encodes CDR1 MNHNS and CDR2 SASEGT. The CDR3 is 15 residues long. Trimming cost V 2 bases and J 7 bases, with 17 bases left between them. The CDR3 DNA reads as TGTGCCAGCAGTGAAATAACCGGTACCCCTAGTGGCTACACCTTC. Protein sequence: CASSEITGTPSGYTF.

This clone has a handful of counts. The chain combines TRBV29-1 with TRBJ1-2, with a tentative D call TRBD1 (6 bases). The germline gives CDR1 SQVTM, CDR2 ANQGSEA. The CDR3 spans 13 residues. Between the trimmed V and J ends, which lost 5 bases and 3 bases, there was a span of 13 bases. CDR3 in DNA: TGCAGCGTTCGGATGAGGACAGACTATGGCTACACCTTC. As protein: CSVRMRTDYGYTF.

This sequence joins TRBV10-1 and TRBJ2-1; D ambiguous. Per germline, CDR1 WNHNN and CDR2 SYGVQD (reference sequence). V was clipped by 2 bases and J by 12 bases, with 8 bases between them. This CDR3 is 11 amino acids long. CDR3 nucleotide sequence: TGCGCCAGCAGTGAGGGGCAATGGCAGTTCTTC. Translating gives CASSEGQWQFF.

The chain couples TRBV7-8 to TRBJ2-2; TRBD1 agrees at 8 bases. CDR1 and CDR2 (germline): SGHVS, FQNEAQ. The V and J ends lost 5 bases and 4 bases, in that order; junction bases with no gene match: 6. This CDR3 is 15 amino acids long. The CDR3 DNA sequence: TGTGCCAGCAGCCCACAGGGACAGGTCACCGGGGAGCTGTTTTTT. Encoded protein: CASSPQGQVTGELFF.

This sequence joins TRBV7-2 and TRBJ2-3; 7 bases match TRBD2. V shed 5 bases, J shed 4 bases, and the junction held 9 bases outside the gene matches. CDR1 is SGHTA and CDR2 is FQGNSA in the germline V gene. CDR3 length equals 15 residues. CDR3 bases: TGTGCCAGCAGCCCCGCGGGAGCGGGGTCAGATACGCAGTATTTT. Encoded protein: CASSPAGAGSDTQYF.

The chain is built from TRBV5-1 and TRBJ2-3, with a tentative D call TRBD2 (6 bases). V lost 0 bases and J lost 4, with 9 bases in between. The CDR3 runs 14 residues. Germline CDR1 reads SGHRS; CDR2 reads YFSETQ. The CDR3 sequence is CASSLETRPDTQYF. In DNA form, the CDR3 reads TGCGCCAGCAGCTTGGAGACTAGACCAGATACGCAGTATTTT.

The chain has TRBV7-9 and TRBJ1-5; TRBD1 aligns across 7 bases. V lost 5 bases, J lost 2 bases, and 3 bases stayed unmatched. The CDR3 consists of 14 residues. CDR1 is SEHNR and CDR2 is FQNEAQ in the germline V gene (reference sequence). DNA for the CDR3: TGTGCCAGCAGCCCGGGGACAGGCAATCAGCCCCAGCATTTT. Translating it yields CASSPGTGNQPQHF.

The sample holds one count of this clone. This rearrangement joins TRBV7-2 to TRBJ1-1; TRBD1 matches at 7 bases. V was pared by 5 bases and J by 10 bases, with 16 bases of the junction left unmatched. The V gene's germline CDR1 is SGHTA and CDR2 FQGNSA. The CDR3 is 15 amino acids. CDR3 bases: TGTGCCAGCAGCCCAACCCAGGGGGTGAGTTCTGGAGCTTTCTTT. Translation: CASSPTQGVSSGAFF.

This rearrangement joins TRBV10-3 to TRBJ2-7, with D unclear. CDR1 and CDR2 from the germline V gene are ENHRY and SYGVKD. This CDR3 comprises 12 residues. Trimming took off 0 bases at V and 3 bases at J, with 3 bases between the two ends. The CDR3: CAISESIYEQYF. CDR3 DNA sequence: TGTGCCATCAGTGAGTCCATCTACGAGCAGTACTTC.

V and J are TRBV2 and TRBJ1-5; D call uncertain. The ends were cut back, 3 bases at V and 0 bases at J, with 9 bases in the middle. CDR3 length equals 15 residues. Germline V CDR1 and CDR2: SNHLY, FYNNEI. The CDR3 DNA follows: TGTGCCAGCAGTGACCCCGGTTATAGCAATCAGCCCCAGCATTTT. Translating it yields CASSDPGYSNQPQHF.

The gene calls are TRBV5-4 and TRBJ2-7; tentative D call: TRBD2 (7 bases). Germline assignment: CDR1 SGHNT and CDR2 YYREEE (reference sequence). The CDR3 spans 15 residues. V was cut by 4 bases and J by 3 bases, with 17 bases left in between. In nucleotides, the CDR3 is TGTGCCAGCAGCCCGGGATCGGGGGGCATCTACGAGCAGTACTTC. Its translation: CASSPGSGGIYEQYF.